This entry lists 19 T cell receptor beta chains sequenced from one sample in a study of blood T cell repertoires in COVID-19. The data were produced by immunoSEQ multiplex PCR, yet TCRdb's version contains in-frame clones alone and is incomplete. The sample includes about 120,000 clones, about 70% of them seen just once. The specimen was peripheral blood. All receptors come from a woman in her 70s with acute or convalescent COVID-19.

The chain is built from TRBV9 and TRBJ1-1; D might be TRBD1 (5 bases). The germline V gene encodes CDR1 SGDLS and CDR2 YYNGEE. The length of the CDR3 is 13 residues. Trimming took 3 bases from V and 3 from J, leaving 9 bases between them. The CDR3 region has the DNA TGTGCCAGCAGCGAGGCAGGGCACACTGAAGCTTTCTTT. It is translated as CASSEAGHTEAFF. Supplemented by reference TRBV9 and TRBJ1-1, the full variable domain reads DSGVTQTPKHLITATGQRVTLRCSPRSGDLSVYWYQQSLDQGLQFLIQYYNGEERAKGNILERFSAQQFPDLHSELNLSSLELGDSALYFCASSEAGHTEAFFGQGTRLTVV.

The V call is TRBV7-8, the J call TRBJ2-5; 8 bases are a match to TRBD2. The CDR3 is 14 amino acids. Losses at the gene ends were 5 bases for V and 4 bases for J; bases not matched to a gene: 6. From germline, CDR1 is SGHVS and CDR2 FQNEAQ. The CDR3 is CASSISGAGETQYF. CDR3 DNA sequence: TGTGCCAGCAGCATTAGCGGGGCCGGAGAGACCCAGTACTTC. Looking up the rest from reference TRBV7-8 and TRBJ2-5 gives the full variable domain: GAGVSQSPRYKVAKRGQDVALRCDPISGHVSLFWYQQALGQGPEFLTYFQNEAQLDKSGLPSDRFFAERPEGSVSTLKIQRTQQEDSAVYLCASSISGAGETQYFGPGTRLLVL.

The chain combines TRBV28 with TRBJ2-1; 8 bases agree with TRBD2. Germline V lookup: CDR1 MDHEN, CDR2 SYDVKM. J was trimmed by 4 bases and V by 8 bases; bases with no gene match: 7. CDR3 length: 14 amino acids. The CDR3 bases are TGTGCCAGCCTGACCGGGACTAGGTACAATGAGCAGTTCTTC. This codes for CASLTGTRYNEQFF.

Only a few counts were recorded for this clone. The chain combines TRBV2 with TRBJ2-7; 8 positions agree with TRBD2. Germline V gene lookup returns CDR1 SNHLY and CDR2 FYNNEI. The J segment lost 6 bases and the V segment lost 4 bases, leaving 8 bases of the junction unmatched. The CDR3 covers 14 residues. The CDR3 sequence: CASSGSAGGSEQYF. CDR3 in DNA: TGTGCCAGCAGTGGGTCTGCGGGAGGTTCCGAGCAGTACTTC.

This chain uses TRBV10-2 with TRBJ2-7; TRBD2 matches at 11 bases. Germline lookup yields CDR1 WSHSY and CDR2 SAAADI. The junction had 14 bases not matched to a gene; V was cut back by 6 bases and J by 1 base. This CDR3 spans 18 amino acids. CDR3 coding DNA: TGCGCCAGCAGCGAAAACAGGGGACTAGCGGAGAGATCCTACGAGCAGTACTTC. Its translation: CASSENRGLAERSYEQYF.

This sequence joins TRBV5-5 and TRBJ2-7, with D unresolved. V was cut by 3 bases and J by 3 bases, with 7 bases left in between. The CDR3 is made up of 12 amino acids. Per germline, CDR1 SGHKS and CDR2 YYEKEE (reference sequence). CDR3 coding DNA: TGTGCCAGCAGCTCGAGCATCTACGAGCAGTACTTC. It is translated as CASSSSIYEQYF.

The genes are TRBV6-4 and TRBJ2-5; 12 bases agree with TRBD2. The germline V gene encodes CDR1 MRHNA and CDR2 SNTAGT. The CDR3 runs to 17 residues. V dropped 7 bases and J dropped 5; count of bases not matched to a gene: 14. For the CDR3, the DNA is TGTGCCAGCACCGGGGGTCGGACTAGCGGGATAATTGAGACCCAGTACTTC. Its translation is CASTGGRTSGIIETQYF.

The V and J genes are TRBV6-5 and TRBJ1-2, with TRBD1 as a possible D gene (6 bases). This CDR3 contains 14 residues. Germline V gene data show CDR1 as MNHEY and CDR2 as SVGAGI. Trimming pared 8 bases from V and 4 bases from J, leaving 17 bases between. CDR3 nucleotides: TGTGCCAGCGCAAGACAGACGGACAGCTATGGCTACACCTTC. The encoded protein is CASARQTDSYGYTF.

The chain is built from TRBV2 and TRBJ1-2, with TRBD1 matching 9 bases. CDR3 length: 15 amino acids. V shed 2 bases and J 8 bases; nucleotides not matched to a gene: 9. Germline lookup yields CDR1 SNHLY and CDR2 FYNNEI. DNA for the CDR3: TGTGCCAGCAGTGAAAGGGGGGGACAGGGCGAAGGCTACACCTTC. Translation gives CASSERGGQGEGYTF.

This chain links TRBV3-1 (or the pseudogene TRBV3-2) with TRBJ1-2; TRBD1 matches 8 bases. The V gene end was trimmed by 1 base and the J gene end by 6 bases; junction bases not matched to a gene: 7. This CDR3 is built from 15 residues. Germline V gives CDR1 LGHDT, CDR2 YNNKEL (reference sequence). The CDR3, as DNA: TGTGCCAGCAGCCAAGCCCAGGGCAGGGGGCATGGCTACACCTTC. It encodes CASSQAQGRGHGYTF.

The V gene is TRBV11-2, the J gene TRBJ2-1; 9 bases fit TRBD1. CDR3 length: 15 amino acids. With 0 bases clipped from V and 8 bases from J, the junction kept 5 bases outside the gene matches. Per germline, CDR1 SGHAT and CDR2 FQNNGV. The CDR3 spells CASSLDRTGGHEQFF. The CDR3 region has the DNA TGTGCCAGCAGCTTAGATCGTACAGGGGGCCATGAGCAGTTCTTC.

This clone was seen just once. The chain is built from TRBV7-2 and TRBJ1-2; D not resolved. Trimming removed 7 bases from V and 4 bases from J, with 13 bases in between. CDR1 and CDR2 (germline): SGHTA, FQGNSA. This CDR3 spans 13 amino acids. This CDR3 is CASTETARYGYTF. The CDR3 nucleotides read TGTGCCAGCACTGAAACAGCTCGCTATGGCTACACCTTC. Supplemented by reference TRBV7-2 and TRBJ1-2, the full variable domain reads GAGVSQSPSNKVTEKGKDVELRCDPISGHTALYWYRQSLGQGLEFLIYFQGNSAPDKSGLPSDRFSAERTGGSVSTLTIQRTQQEDSAVYLCASTETARYGYTFGSGTRLTVV.

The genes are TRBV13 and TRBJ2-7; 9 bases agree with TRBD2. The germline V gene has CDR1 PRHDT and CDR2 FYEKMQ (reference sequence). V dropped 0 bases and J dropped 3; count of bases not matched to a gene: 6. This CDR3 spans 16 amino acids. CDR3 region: CASSLGVSGRSYEQYF. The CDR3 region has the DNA TGTGCCAGCAGCTTAGGGGTCAGCGGGAGGAGCTACGAGCAGTACTTC.

The CDR3 region is CASSESVTGAYGYTF. CDR3 DNA: TGTGCCAGCAGTGAAAGTGTAACAGGCGCGTATGGCTACACCTTC. The gene calls are TRBV6-1 and TRBJ1-2, with a tentative D call TRBD1 (5 bases). Trimming cost V 2 bases and J 5 bases, with 15 bases left between them. This CDR3 has 15 amino acids. Per germline, CDR1 MNHNS and CDR2 SASEGT.

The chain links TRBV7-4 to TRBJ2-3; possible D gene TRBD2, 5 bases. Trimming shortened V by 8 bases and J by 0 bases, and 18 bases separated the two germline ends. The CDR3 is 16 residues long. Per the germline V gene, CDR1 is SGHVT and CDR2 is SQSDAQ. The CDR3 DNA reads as TGTGCCAGCCCCCCCCGGAGGCCCACTAGCACAGATACGCAGTATTTT. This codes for CASPPRRPTSTDTQYF. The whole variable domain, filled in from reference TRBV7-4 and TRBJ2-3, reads GAGVSQSPRYKVAKRGRDVALRCDSISGHVTLYWYRQTLGQGSEVLTYSQSDAQRDKSGRPSGRFSAERPERSVSTLKIQRTEQGDSAVYLCASPPRRPTSTDTQYFGPGTRLTVL.

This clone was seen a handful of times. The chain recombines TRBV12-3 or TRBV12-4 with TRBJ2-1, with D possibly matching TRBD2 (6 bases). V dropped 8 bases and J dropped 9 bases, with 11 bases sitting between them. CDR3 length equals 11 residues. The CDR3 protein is CASGWRGEQFF. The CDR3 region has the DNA TGTGCCAGCGGATGGCGGGGTGAGCAGTTCTTC.

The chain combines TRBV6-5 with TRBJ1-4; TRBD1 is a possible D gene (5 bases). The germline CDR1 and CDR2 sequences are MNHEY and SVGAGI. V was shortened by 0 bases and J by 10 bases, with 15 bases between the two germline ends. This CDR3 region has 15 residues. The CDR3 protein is CASSYSSGGVGKLFF. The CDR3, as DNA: TGTGCCAGCAGTTACTCATCTGGGGGGGTAGGAAAACTGTTTTTT.

Written as DNA, the CDR3 is TGTGCCAGCATCCGGGACAGGACTTACAATCAGCCCCAGCATTTT. Its protein is CASIRDRTYNQPQHF. The chain is built from TRBV2 and TRBJ1-5; 8 nucleotides align to TRBD1. This CDR3 is built from 15 residues. The J segment lost 3 bases and the V segment lost 7 bases, leaving 8 bases of the junction unmatched. Germline assignment: CDR1 SNHLY and CDR2 FYNNEI.

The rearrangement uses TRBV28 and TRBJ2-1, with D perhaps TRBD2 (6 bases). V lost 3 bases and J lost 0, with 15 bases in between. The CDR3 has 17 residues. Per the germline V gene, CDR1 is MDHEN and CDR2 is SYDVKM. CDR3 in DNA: TGTGCCAGCAGTTTTAGCCCTAGCGCGAGCTCCTACAATGAGCAGTTCTTC. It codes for CASSFSPSASSYNEQFF.